The 13 T cell receptor beta chains given below trace back to one sample, sequenced in a study of blood T cell repertoires in COVID-19. Sequenced by immunoSEQ multiplex PCR; TCRdb stores in-frame clones only, minus some. The data hold roughly 29,000 clones, with 81% observed a single time. Source material: peripheral blood. The receptors here all came from an older woman with acute or convalescent COVID-19.

This chain joins TRBV6-5 and TRBJ1-3; perhaps TRBD1 as D (5 bases). V was cut by 8 bases and J by 0 bases, with 14 bases left in between. Germline assignment: CDR1 MNHEY and CDR2 SVGAGI. CDR3 length equals 15 residues. The CDR3 spells CASGRQSSSGNTIYF. The CDR3 DNA is TGTGCCAGCGGCAGACAGTCCAGCTCTGGAAACACCATATATTTT.

The chain has TRBV29-1 and TRBJ2-2, with a tentative D call TRBD2 (5 bases). The ends were cut back, 2 bases at V and 7 bases at J, with 14 bases in the middle. There are 14 residues in the CDR3. Germline V gene data show CDR1 as SQVTM and CDR2 as ANQGSEA. The CDR3 here is CSVESLLGSGELFF. CDR3 sequence (DNA): TGCAGCGTTGAATCCTTGCTAGGGAGCGGGGAGCTGTTTTTT.

The genes are TRBV3-1 (or the pseudogene TRBV3-2) and TRBJ2-1; 8 bases line up with TRBD2. The germline gives CDR1 LGHDT, CDR2 YNNKEL (reference sequence). The CDR3 has 17 residues. V shed 4 bases, J shed 6 bases, and the junction held 14 bases outside the gene matches. The CDR3 region has the DNA TGTGCCAGCAGCCCAGTCACCGGGACGCGGGGGGTCAATGAGCAGTTCTTC. This codes for CASSPVTGTRGVNEQFF.

This rearrangement joins TRBV6-1 to TRBJ2-1; 8 bases match TRBD1. The CDR3 runs 15 residues. The germline V gene has CDR1 MNHNS and CDR2 SASEGT. Trimming removed 1 base from V and 4 bases from J; junction bases left unmatched: 3. The CDR3 DNA follows: TGTGCCAGCAGTGAAGGGACAGGGTGGTACAATGAGCAGTTCTTC. Protein product: CASSEGTGWYNEQFF.

The chain has TRBV5-3 and TRBJ2-3; 13 bases align to TRBD2. Being an ORF, TRBV5-3 has a function that is uncertain. The CDR3 sequence is 17 residues long. Unmatched junction bases numbered 6, after V lost 3 bases and J lost 2 bases. DNA for the CDR3: TGTGCCAGAAGCTGGCGGACTAGCGGGAGTCACACAGATACGCAGTATTTT. Protein product: CARSWRTSGSHTDTQYF.

The chain employs TRBV6-5 and TRBJ2-5; D uncertain. This CDR3 has 13 residues. Looked up from germline, CDR1 is MNHEY and CDR2 is SVGAGI. Between the trimmed V and J ends, which lost 5 bases and 7 bases, there was a span of 14 bases. The CDR3 loop reads CASSQAMPGTQYF. DNA for the CDR3: TGTGCCAGCAGTCAGGCCATGCCAGGGACCCAGTACTTC.

This clone was seen many times. The chain is built from TRBV5-1 and TRBJ2-5, with TRBD1 matching over 7 bases. V lost 4 bases, J lost 5 bases, and 11 bases stayed unmatched. Germline CDR1 is SGHRS and CDR2 is YFSETQ. CDR3 length equals 15 residues. The CDR3 loop reads CASSPVDGRGETQYF. In DNA, the CDR3 is TGCGCCAGCAGCCCCGTTGATGGCAGGGGGGAGACCCAGTACTTC. Looking up the rest from reference TRBV5-1 and TRBJ2-5 gives the full variable domain: KAGVTQTPRYLIKTRGQQVTLSCSPISGHRSVSWYQQTPGQGLQFLFEYFSETQRNKGNFPGRFSGRQFSNSRSEMNVSTLELGDSALYLCASSPVDGRGETQYFGPGTRLLVL.

This chain connects TRBV6-5 to TRBJ1-1, with TRBD1 identical over 9 bases. Looked up from germline, CDR1 is MNHEY and CDR2 is SVGAGI. The CDR3 runs 14 residues. Unmatched junction bases numbered 14, after V lost 8 bases and J lost 10 bases. The CDR3 bases are TGTGCCAGCGACATTAACAGGGGGCCGAGTAGAGCTTTCTTT. Its protein is CASDINRGPSRAFF.

V is TRBV18 and J is TRBJ1-6, with a possible D match to TRBD1 (6 bases). This CDR3 contains 20 residues. Germline V gene lookup returns CDR1 KGHSH and CDR2 LQKENI. V was cut by 2 bases and J by 0 bases, with 20 bases left in between. The CDR3 sequence: CASSPAEAGAQSSYNSPLHF. CDR3 bases: TGTGCCAGCTCACCAGCAGAAGCAGGGGCACAAAGCTCCTATAATTCACCCCTCCACTTT.

This clone was detected only a few times. V and J are TRBV2 and TRBJ1-2; no definite D call. This CDR3 region has 13 residues. The germline V and J ends were trimmed by 3 bases and 3 bases, with 8 bases remaining between them. Germline-derived CDR1 and CDR2 are SNHLY and FYNNEI. The CDR3 reads CASSDQADYGYTF. In nucleotides, the CDR3 is TGTGCCAGCAGTGATCAGGCAGACTATGGCTACACCTTC.

The CDR3 loop is CASSSRDREAFF. The CDR3 coding sequence is TGTGCCAGCAGTTCCCGGGACAGGGAAGCTTTCTTT. J is TRBJ1-1 and V is TRBV12-3 or TRBV12-4; 8 positions agree with TRBD1. The CDR3 is made up of 12 amino acids. V was pared by 4 bases and J by 8 bases, with 3 bases of the junction left unmatched.

This clone showed up just a few times. This chain links TRBV7-2 with TRBJ2-1, with 9 nucleotides matching TRBD1. V trimming: 4 bases; J trimming: 13 bases; junction bases outside the gene matches: 8. Germline V gene lookup returns CDR1 SGHTA and CDR2 FQGNSA. The CDR3 covers 13 residues. CDR3 amino acids: CASSSGTGFSQFF. The CDR3 DNA is TGTGCCAGCAGCTCCGGGACAGGGTTTTCCCAGTTCTTC.

The genes are TRBV6-6 and TRBJ2-5; tentative D call: TRBD2 (6 bases). Trimming left V 7 bases short and J 7 bases short, with 10 bases between. The CDR3 is 11 amino acids. The germline gives CDR1 MNHNY, CDR2 SVGAGI (reference sequence). Here the CDR3 reads CASMTSGTQYF. The CDR3 DNA reads as TGTGCCAGCATGACTAGTGGGACCCAGTACTTC.